This is a list of T cell receptor beta chains from one sample in a study of blood T cells in healthy people across ages. TCRdb recomputed calls from the 5' RACE reads with MiXCR, one row per CDR3 protein. The data contain some 700,000 distinct CDR3 sequences, roughly two fifths of them singletons. Sequenced sample: blood. Source of these receptors: a woman aged 60-75 years in good health. CDR3s include the opening cysteine and the closing phenylalanine or tryptophan. The D gene is left open where the match is weak. Rows give clone size only sometimes, using once, few, many, or a class for an expanded clone.

J gene: TRBJ1-5; clone size: NA; D gene: TRBD1; V gene: TRBV20-1; CDR3 protein: CSATSRDRGTNQPQHF; CDR3 DNA: TGCAGTGCGACGAGCCGGGACAGGGGCACCAATCAGCCCCAGCATTTT
J gene: TRBJ2-4; clone size: NA; D gene: NA; V gene: TRBV20-1; CDR3 protein: CSARWLRTGINIQYF; CDR3 DNA: TGCAGTGCTAGATGGCTCAGAACGGGGATAAACATTCAGTACTTC
J gene: TRBJ1-2; clone size: few; D gene: NA; V gene: TRBV7-2; CDR3 protein: CASSLARKANYGYTF; CDR3 DNA: TGTGCCAGCAGCTTAGCGCGGAAAGCGAACTATGGCTACACCTTC
J gene: TRBJ2-1; clone size: NA; D gene: TRBD2; V gene: TRBV20-1; CDR3 protein: CSARDRTSPSSYNEQFF; CDR3 DNA: TGCAGTGCTAGAGATAGGACTAGCCCGAGCTCCTACAATGAGCAGTTCTTC
J gene: TRBJ1-1; clone size: NA; D gene: NA; V gene: TRBV20-1; CDR3 protein: CSARFSFSGAARTEAFF; CDR3 DNA: TGCAGTGCTAGATTTTCTTTTTCAGGGGCCGCCCGCACTGAAGCTTTCTTT
J gene: TRBJ2-7; clone size: NA; D gene: NA; V gene: TRBV29-1; CDR3 protein: CSVATETGGAEQYF; CDR3 DNA: TGCAGCGTGGCCACCGAGACTGGCGGCGCCGAGCAGTACTTC
J gene: TRBJ2-3; clone size: NA; D gene: NA; V gene: TRBV10-3; CDR3 protein: CAISRSLGDTQYF; CDR3 DNA: TGTGCCATCAGCCGCTCACTAGGGGATACGCAGTATTTT
J gene: TRBJ2-3; clone size: NA; D gene: NA; V gene: TRBV5-1; CDR3 protein: CASREGGGKDTQYF; CDR3 DNA: TGCGCCAGCAGAGAGGGGGGGGGAAAAGATACGCAGTATTTT
J gene: TRBJ2-1; clone size: few; D gene: TRBD2; V gene: TRBV7-2; CDR3 protein: CASSLATSGTYNEQFF; CDR3 DNA: TGTGCCAGCAGCTTAGCTACTAGCGGGACCTACAATGAGCAGTTCTTC
J gene: TRBJ2-1; clone size: few; D gene: TRBD2; V gene: TRBV12-3/TRBV12-4; CDR3 protein: CASSLSGVAYNEQFF; CDR3 DNA: TGTGCCAGCAGTCTTAGCGGGGTCGCCTACAATGAGCAGTTCTTC
J gene: TRBJ1-5; clone size: NA; D gene: NA; V gene: TRBV28; CDR3 protein: CASSLAAGNQPQHF; CDR3 DNA: TGTGCCAGCAGTTTAGCGGCAGGCAATCAGCCCCAGCATTTT
J gene: TRBJ2-7; clone size: NA; D gene: NA; V gene: TRBV3-1; CDR3 protein: CASSIHYEQYF; CDR3 DNA: TGTGCCAGCAGCATTCACTACGAGCAGTACTTC
J gene: TRBJ2-1; clone size: many; D gene: TRBD2; V gene: TRBV20-1; CDR3 protein: CSAVRTSGNNEQFF; CDR3 DNA: TGCAGTGCTGTAAGGACTAGCGGGAACAATGAGCAGTTCTTC
J gene: TRBJ2-1; clone size: NA; D gene: NA; V gene: TRBV18; CDR3 protein: CASSPAGTVVYNEQFF; CDR3 DNA: TGTGCCAGCTCACCAGCCGGGACGGTGGTGTACAATGAGCAGTTCTTC
J gene: TRBJ1-2; clone size: few; D gene: NA; V gene: TRBV20-1; CDR3 protein: CSADVGTSYGYTF; CDR3 DNA: TGCAGTGCCGACGTCGGGACAAGTTATGGCTACACCTTC
J gene: TRBJ2-1; clone size: NA; D gene: NA; V gene: TRBV7-2; CDR3 protein: CASTQGGSEGEQFF; CDR3 DNA: TGTGCCAGCACCCAGGGGGGGTCGGAGGGTGAGCAGTTCTTC
J gene: TRBJ2-7; clone size: NA; D gene: NA; V gene: TRBV20-1; CDR3 protein: CSARAGHHYEQYF; CDR3 DNA: TGCAGTGCTAGAGCCGGACACCACTACGAGCAGTACTTC
J gene: TRBJ2-3; clone size: few; D gene: NA; V gene: TRBV15; CDR3 protein: CATSRESTSTDTQYF; CDR3 DNA: TGTGCCACCAGCAGAGAATCAACTAGCACAGATACGCAGTATTTT
J gene: TRBJ2-5; clone size: NA; D gene: TRBD2; V gene: TRBV27; CDR3 protein: CASSTRKSGTPEETPYF; CDR3 DNA: TGTGCCAGCAGTACTAGAAAAAGCGGGACCCCTGAGGAGACCCCGTACTTC
J gene: TRBJ1-3; clone size: NA; D gene: NA; V gene: TRBV20-1; CDR3 protein: CSARGGTDPGNTIYF; CDR3 DNA: TGCAGTGCAAGGGGTGGTACAGATCCTGGAAACACCATATATTTT
J gene: TRBJ2-7; clone size: few; D gene: TRBD2; V gene: TRBV24-1; CDR3 protein: CATSEVLAGVPHEQYF; CDR3 DNA: TGTGCCACCAGTGAGGTTCTAGCGGGGGTCCCCCACGAGCAGTACTTC
J gene: TRBJ1-5; clone size: NA; D gene: TRBD1; V gene: TRBV4-3; CDR3 protein: CASSQGQGASQPQHF; CDR3 DNA: TGCGCCAGCAGCCAGGGACAGGGGGCGAGTCAGCCCCAGCATTTT
J gene: TRBJ1-2; clone size: few; D gene: NA; V gene: TRBV20-1; CDR3 protein: CSAPPGGYTF; CDR3 DNA: TGCAGTGCTCCCCCAGGGGGCTACACCTTC
J gene: TRBJ2-5; clone size: NA; D gene: NA; V gene: TRBV6-5; CDR3 protein: CASSYTPWGTQETQYF; CDR3 DNA: TGTGCCAGCAGTTACACCCCGTGGGGAACCCAAGAGACCCAGTACTTC
J gene: TRBJ2-7; clone size: many; D gene: TRBD1; V gene: TRBV29-1; CDR3 protein: CSVRRGQGGEQYF; CDR3 DNA: TGCAGCGTTCGCCGGGGACAGGGTGGCGAGCAGTACTTC
J gene: TRBJ2-7; clone size: NA; D gene: TRBD1; V gene: TRBV20-1; CDR3 protein: CSVGDRVRTYEQYF; CDR3 DNA: TGCAGTGTTGGCGACAGGGTCCGAACCTACGAGCAGTACTTC
J gene: TRBJ1-5; clone size: many; D gene: NA; V gene: TRBV29-1; CDR3 protein: CSVVGNTDQPQHF; CDR3 DNA: TGCAGCGTCGTTGGTAATACAGATCAGCCCCAGCATTTT
J gene: TRBJ2-7; clone size: NA; D gene: NA; V gene: TRBV6-2/TRBV6-3; CDR3 protein: CASSLTLGLTYEQYF; CDR3 DNA: TGTGCCAGCAGTCTGACCTTGGGACTGACCTACGAGCAGTACTTC
J gene: TRBJ1-2; clone size: NA; D gene: NA; V gene: TRBV28; CDR3 protein: CASSINRDGYTF; CDR3 DNA: TGTGCCAGCAGTATCAACAGGGATGGCTACACCTTC
J gene: TRBJ1-1; clone size: NA; D gene: NA; V gene: TRBV5-1; CDR3 protein: CASSLDSYTEAFF; CDR3 DNA: TGCGCCAGCAGCCTGGACTCCTACACTGAAGCTTTCTTT
J gene: TRBJ2-2; clone size: NA; D gene: TRBD2; V gene: TRBV20-1; CDR3 protein: CSASRTKGGQWTGELFF; CDR3 DNA: TGCAGTGCTAGCCGCACCAAGGGAGGGCAATGGACCGGGGAGCTGTTTTTT
J gene: TRBJ2-1; clone size: many; D gene: NA; V gene: TRBV7-9; CDR3 protein: CASSLQGSYNEQFF; CDR3 DNA: TGTGCCAGCAGCCTTCAGGGCTCCTACAATGAGCAGTTCTTC
J gene: TRBJ1-1; clone size: few; D gene: NA; V gene: TRBV7-9; CDR3 protein: CASSSWQMNTEAFF; CDR3 DNA: TGTGCCAGCAGCTCGTGGCAGATGAACACTGAAGCTTTCTTT
J gene: TRBJ1-6; clone size: once; D gene: NA; V gene: TRBV7-2; CDR3 protein: CASSLGPGTGSPLHF; CDR3 DNA: TGTGCCAGCAGCTTAGGTCCCGGGACGGGATCACCCCTCCACTTT
J gene: TRBJ1-6; clone size: NA; D gene: NA; V gene: TRBV6-5; CDR3 protein: CASRRDQYNSPLHF; CDR3 DNA: TGTGCCAGCAGGCGGGACCAATATAATTCACCCCTCCACTTT
J gene: TRBJ2-3; clone size: few; D gene: TRBD2; V gene: TRBV3-1; CDR3 protein: CASSPSGTRETQYF; CDR3 DNA: TGTGCCAGCAGCCCATCCGGGACTAGGGAAACGCAGTATTTT
J gene: TRBJ2-1; clone size: NA; D gene: TRBD2; V gene: TRBV7-9; CDR3 protein: CASRETSGGAAEQFF; CDR3 DNA: TGTGCCAGCAGGGAAACTAGCGGGGGGGCCGCTGAGCAGTTCTTC
J gene: TRBJ2-3; clone size: few; D gene: NA; V gene: TRBV20-1; CDR3 protein: CSATQEADTQYF; CDR3 DNA: TGCAGTGCTACGCAAGAGGCAGATACGCAGTATTTT
J gene: TRBJ2-7; clone size: NA; D gene: NA; V gene: TRBV25-1; CDR3 protein: CASSEIGQGLSEQYF; CDR3 DNA: TGTGCCAGCAGTGAAATAGGCCAGGGACTCAGCGAGCAGTACTTC
J gene: TRBJ2-2; clone size: NA; D gene: NA; V gene: TRBV4-3; CDR3 protein: CASSQGRAVTGELFF; CDR3 DNA: TGCGCCAGCAGCCAAGGGCGGGCCGTCACCGGGGAGCTGTTTTTT
J gene: TRBJ2-7; clone size: NA; D gene: TRBD2; V gene: TRBV4-3; CDR3 protein: CASSQDRIAGAREQYF; CDR3 DNA: TGCGCCAGCAGCCAAGACAGGATAGCGGGAGCCCGCGAGCAGTACTTC
J gene: TRBJ2-3; clone size: few; D gene: NA; V gene: TRBV7-3; CDR3 protein: CASSFLGNSADTQYF; CDR3 DNA: TGTGCCAGCAGCTTCCTCGGGAATTCGGCAGATACGCAGTATTTT